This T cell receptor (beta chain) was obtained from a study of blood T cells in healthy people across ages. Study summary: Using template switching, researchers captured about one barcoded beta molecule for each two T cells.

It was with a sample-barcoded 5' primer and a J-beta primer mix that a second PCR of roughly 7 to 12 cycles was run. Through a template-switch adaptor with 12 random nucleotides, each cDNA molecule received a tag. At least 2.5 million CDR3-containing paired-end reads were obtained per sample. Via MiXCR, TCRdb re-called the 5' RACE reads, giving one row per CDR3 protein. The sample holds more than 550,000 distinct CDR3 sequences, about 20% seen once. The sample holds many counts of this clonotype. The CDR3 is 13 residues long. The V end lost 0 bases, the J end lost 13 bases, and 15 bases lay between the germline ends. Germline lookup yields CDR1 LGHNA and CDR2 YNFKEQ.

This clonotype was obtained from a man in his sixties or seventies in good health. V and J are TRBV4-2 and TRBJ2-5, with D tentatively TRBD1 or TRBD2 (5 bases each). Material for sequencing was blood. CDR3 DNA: TGTGCCAGCAGCCAAGATGGGACCGTCTTTCCGTACTTC. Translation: CASSQDGTVFPYF.